This T cell receptor beta chain was identified during a study of cytomegalovirus exposure and HLA in healthy donors. Study summary: The same platform used for the roughly 600 first-cohort repertoires was also used for the roughly 120 validation repertoires, as a later analysis reported.

This clone has just one count. TCRdb's table, derived via immunoSEQ multiplex PCR, lists solely in-frame clones and lacks some. The sample carries 210,000 or so clones, about 91% recorded once. The CDR3 spans 13 residues. Germline loops: CDR1 KGHSH, CDR2 LQKENI. With V trimmed by 4 bases and J by 4 bases, 3 bases remained unmatched. V is TRBV18 and J is TRBJ1-1; 7 bases are shared with TRBD1. This clonotype was sampled from a young woman in good health and CMV-seronegative. Sequenced sample: PBMCs. CDR3 sequence: CASSLGTATEAFF. For the CDR3, the DNA is TGTGCCAGCTCACTAGGGACAGCCACTGAAGCTTTCTTT. Complete variable domain (other parts from reference TRBV18 and TRBJ1-1): NAGVMQNPRHLVRRRGQEARLRCSPMKGHSHVYWYRQLPEEGLKFMVYLQKENIIDESGMPKERFSAEFPKEGPSILRIQQVVRGDSAAYFCASSLGTATEAFFGQGTRLTVV.